This T cell receptor beta chain was identified in a study of control samples from healthy donors and cancer patients. This clone has a handful of counts. V was cut by 5 bases and J by 2 bases, with 19 bases left in between. The V gene's germline CDR1 is KGHSH and CDR2 LQKENI. The CDR3 is 16 amino acids. Here immunoSEQ multiplex PCR was the method, and the copy in TCRdb shows in-frame clones only, minus some. The sample lists about 220,000 clones; over 90% were seen once. This receptor was taken from a man aged 45-60 years in good health. Sample: blood. The V gene is TRBV18, the J gene TRBJ2-7; possibly TRBD1 for D (6 bases). The CDR3 is CASSKTKDSLTYEQYF. CDR3 in DNA: TGTGCCAGCTCAAAGACAAAGGACAGTCTAACCTACGAGCAGTACTTC.